This record covers a single T cell receptor (beta chain). Its antigen remains unidentified. Using immunoSEQ multiplex PCR, the repertoire was profiled, and TCRdb retains in-frame clones only, with some absent. The sample holds roughly 120,000 clones; roughly 90% are singletons and the top ten take about 5.2%. The CDR3 covers 13 residues. Trimming pared 6 bases from V and 4 bases from J, leaving 12 bases between. The V gene's germline CDR1 is MNHEY and CDR2 SMNVEV (reference sequence). These data originate in a study of T cell responses to AZD1222 COVID-19 vaccine. General study points: After the peak T cell response, and only then, were repertoires sampled. Of spike-specific TCRs, nearly half reportedly target regions left unmutated in variants. Across spike, vaccine-associated CD4 TCRs were found, dominant at 160-218 and 743-854.

Sequencing used peripheral blood, obtained on day 0 of AZD1222 vaccination. The sequence came from an adult in good health. V is TRBV27 and J is TRBJ1-1; unclear D gene. Written as DNA, the CDR3 is TGTGCCAGCAGAGTATTGGGGAGCACTGAAGCTTTCTTT. Residues: CASRVLGSTEAFF.